This T cell receptor beta chain was obtained from a study of T cells after yellow fever vaccination. Study-level information: Fractions containing few cells were prepared with SMART-Seq v4 Ultra Low Input. Overall study results and limits: Only a minor proportion of clonotypes was detected across both CD4 and CD8 compartments.

On this clonotype: Its matching antigen is unknown. One end of the junction does not line up with germline, which may come from a read error.

CDR1 DFQATT and CDR2 SNEGSKA come from the germline V gene (reference sequence). The CDR3 spans 12 residues. Generation of TCR cDNA used 5'RACE template switching (which added a universal primer site and UMIs). Using its own MiXCR run on the 5' RACE reads, TCRdb lists one record per CDR3 protein. The table includes some 320,000 distinct CDR3 sequences, 3.5% to 5% detected once. The rearrangement links TRBV20-1 to TRBJ2-1, with unresolved D. Here the sequenced sample was PBMCs, taken 15 days after the yellow fever booster vaccination. The receptor was derived from a man younger than 35 who received the YFV17D yellow fever vaccine. Written as DNA, the CDR3 is TGTAGTGCTAGGGCGGCTCACAATGAGCAGTTCTTC. It encodes CSARAAHNEQFF.